These 11 T cell receptor beta chains share one sample of origin, sequenced in a study of T cell responses to AZD1222 COVID-19 vaccine. Using immunoSEQ multiplex PCR, the repertoire was profiled, and TCRdb retains in-frame clones only, with some absent. This repertoire shows 100,000 to 150,000 clones, 88% found once; its top ten account for around 5.6%. The source was peripheral blood, collected on day 0 of AZD1222 vaccination. Receptor source: an adult in good health.

The chain uses TRBV7-9 and TRBJ2-1; TRBD1 aligns across 7 bases. In germline, CDR1 is SEHNR, CDR2 FQNEAQ (reference sequence). The CDR3 loop spans 16 amino acids. V was pared by 0 bases and J by 5 bases, with 7 bases of the junction left unmatched. The CDR3 is CASSLALTGQNNEQFF. CDR3 DNA: TGTGCCAGCAGCTTAGCGTTGACAGGGCAAAACAATGAGCAGTTCTTC.

The V and J genes are TRBV12-3 or TRBV12-4 and TRBJ2-1; D is unresolved. Trimming removed 6 bases from V and 8 bases from J, with 11 bases in between. This CDR3 has 12 amino acids. Here the CDR3 reads CASRTTLDEQFF. CDR3 bases: TGTGCCAGCAGAACGACACTCGATGAGCAGTTCTTC.

This clone was observed a handful of times. The rearrangement links TRBV7-8 to TRBJ1-5, with TRBD1 as a possible D gene (6 bases). The CDR3 spans 17 residues. Trimming pared 5 bases from V and 4 bases from J, leaving 21 bases between. Germline assignment: CDR1 SGHVS and CDR2 FQNEAQ. The CDR3 is CASSPAIAQGENQPQHF. CDR3 bases: TGTGCCAGCAGCCCGGCCATCGCACAGGGAGAAAATCAGCCCCAGCATTTT. The variable domain in full, with the rest retrieved from reference TRBV7-8 and TRBJ1-5, is GAGVSQSPRYKVAKRGQDVALRCDPISGHVSLFWYQQALGQGPEFLTYFQNEAQLDKSGLPSDRFFAERPEGSVSTLKIQRTQQEDSAVYLCASSPAIAQGENQPQHFGDGTRLSIL.

The chain recombines TRBV10-3 with TRBJ1-5, with 7 nucleotides matching TRBD1. The J segment lost 4 bases and the V segment lost 2 bases, leaving 2 bases of the junction unmatched. Per germline, CDR1 ENHRY and CDR2 SYGVKD. The CDR3 has 14 residues. CDR3 protein: CAISEGQENQPQHF. The CDR3 bases are TGTGCCATCAGTGAGGGACAGGAGAATCAGCCCCAGCATTTT.

V and J are TRBV7-8 and TRBJ1-2, with TRBD1 matching over 8 bases. Germline assignment: CDR1 SGHVS and CDR2 FQNEAQ. The CDR3 sequence is 16 residues long. Trimming removed 7 bases from V and 0 bases from J; junction bases left unmatched: 10. Here the CDR3 DNA reads TGTGCCAGCACCTCGCTGCCGGACAGGGCTAACTATGGCTACACCTTC. Translation gives CASTSLPDRANYGYTF.

The rearrangement links TRBV4-3 to TRBJ2-3, with a tentative D call TRBD2 (6 bases). The CDR3 covers 17 residues. Looked up from germline, CDR1 is LGHNA and CDR2 is YSLEER. Trimming took off 0 bases at V and 0 bases at J, with 13 bases between the two ends. In nucleotides, the CDR3 is TGCGCCAGCAGCCAAGATCCGCGCGGGGCTAGCACAGATACGCAGTATTTT. This translates into CASSQDPRGASTDTQYF.

The chain links TRBV4-3 to TRBJ1-2; D gene ambiguous. Trimming removed 4 bases from V and 5 bases from J, with 14 bases in between. The CDR3 is 14 residues long. Germline V gives CDR1 LGHNA, CDR2 YSLEER. This chain's CDR3 is CASSPAGLGYGYTF. CDR3 in DNA: TGCGCCAGCAGCCCCGCGGGATTAGGGTATGGCTACACCTTC.

The chain couples TRBV27 to TRBJ2-5, with 8 bases fitting TRBD2. Germline V gives CDR1 MNHEY, CDR2 SMNVEV (reference sequence). This CDR3 has 15 residues. The V and J ends lost 3 bases and 2 bases, in that order; junction bases with no gene match: 5. CDR3 sequence reads: CASSFAGGSQETQYF. The CDR3 DNA follows: TGTGCCAGCAGTTTCGCGGGAGGTTCGCAAGAGACCCAGTACTTC.

The chain couples TRBV28 to TRBJ1-3, with TRBD1 matching over 7 bases. Per germline, CDR1 MDHEN and CDR2 SYDVKM. V was pared by 6 bases and J by 7 bases, with 12 bases of the junction left unmatched. The CDR3 contains 15 residues. CDR3 sequence reads: CASSQTGFTANTIYF. In DNA, the CDR3 is TGTGCCAGCAGCCAGACAGGGTTTACGGCGAACACCATATATTTT.

The rearrangement joins TRBV5-1 to TRBJ2-1, with a weak D call TRBD1 (5 bases). The CDR3 consists of 15 residues. V gave up 3 bases and J gave up 0 bases, with 10 bases separating them. CDR1 and CDR2 (germline): SGHRS, YFSETQ. The CDR3 sequence is CASSSDINSYNEQFF. The CDR3 nucleotides are TGCGCCAGCAGCTCGGACATAAACTCCTACAATGAGCAGTTCTTC.

The chain couples TRBV5-1 to TRBJ1-1; D gene ambiguous. V was pared by 6 bases and J by 0 bases, with 12 bases between. Germline V gives CDR1 SGHRS, CDR2 YFSETQ. This CDR3 is built from 14 residues. CDR3 in amino acids: CASKRVEMNTEAFF. The CDR3 DNA sequence: TGCGCCAGCAAACGGGTTGAGATGAACACTGAAGCTTTCTTT.